This T cell receptor (beta chain) was captured in a study of blood T cell repertoires in COVID-19 (dated by TCRdb to about 2020). About the investigation overall: The collaborator samples originated in the United States, Italy and Spain and spanned the acute and convalescent phases of COVID-19. Subjects who had been exposed to COVID-19, were actively infected with it, or had recovered from it provided the deeply sampled blood TCRbeta repertoires that made up the dataset. The sample metadata nearly always contained a de-identified subject ID, COVID-19 status, age in years and sex. Where available, HLA class I and class II types were taken from metadata supplied by the sample provider and were not determined by assay-based typing. The repertoires were released in a freely available public database meant as a resource for research on the immune response to SARS-CoV-2. The prospective study material was composed of cDNA or gDNA derived from T cells, B-cell-depleted T cells, or PBMCs. The samples were drawn from the first 160 participants of the ongoing ImmuneRACE study and from some 1,300 subjects provided by 6 global collaborators.

Enrolling through a virtual design, the prospective study's participants ranged in age from roughly 18 to 95 years and lived across some 22 United States geographic areas. In the prospective study, cohorts were assigned on the basis of participant-reported clinical history obtained from a screening survey and a study questionnaire. Recovered participants in ImmuneRACE Cohort 3 were defined as having two consecutive negative NP/OP PCR tests, clearance from a healthcare professional, or resolution of symptoms. Each participant in the prospective study had whole blood, serum and a nasopharyngeal or oropharyngeal swab collected by mobile phlebotomists. Prospective study participants could optionally give additional blood draws and questionnaires over an approximately two-month period. Before DNA extraction, prospective study blood samples were shipped either frozen or at room temperature. Measured from the cysteine to the phenylalanine, the CDR3 is 13 residues long. The retained sequence is limited to the CDR3, 39 bases, with the frame set at the first base. CDR1 SNHLY and CDR2 FYNNEI were looked up in the germline V gene. Ends trimmed: V by 6 bases, J by 8 bases; bases unmatched to a gene: 6.

The investigation overall reported the following: How much clinical and demographic metadata was included differed by source and by participant, and the metadata was provided uncurated.

A note on this clone: Its antigen has not been determined. No base quality information exists; no much larger clone differs at one position.

TCRbeta CDR3 regions were amplified from genomic DNA by means of the immunoSEQ Assay, a bias-controlled multiplex PCR. In the original analysis: Nucleated cell counts per sample were estimated from amplification of reference gene primers within the assay. To quantify the absolute abundance of each unique TCRbeta CDR3 rearrangement, sequence reads were collapsed and filtered. For each sample, productive Simpson clonality was calculated by taking the square root of Simpson's diversity index across productive rearrangements. What TCRdb holds here is the immuneACCESS table cut down to in-frame rearrangements. Part of the clones is not present; checked against another copy, under half of the missing clones reflect an unresolved V gene, and the others are unexplained. V, J and clone size reflect that table, while D and trimming were determined from the DNA. The table for this sample lists approximately 310,000 clones; over 75% of them were counted only once. The top ten clonotypes cover around 2.2% of the sample.

Material for sequencing was PBMCs or T cells enriched from blood (not recorded which). The sequence links TRBV2 to TRBJ1-2, with 10 bases aligning to TRBD1. The source of this sequence is a man aged 30-40 years who had recovered from COVID-19. For the CDR3, the sequence is CASRGTGDQGYTF. The nucleotide sequence is given as TGTGCCAGCAGGGGGACAGGGGATCAGGGCTACACCTTC.